This is a list of T cell receptor beta chains from one sample in a study of control samples from healthy donors and cancer patients. Data came from immunoSEQ multiplex PCR; TCRdb stores just in-frame clones and leaves some out. Here the sample spans around 200,000 clones, around 93% being singletons. Sequencing was performed on blood. These receptor sequences come from a young man in good health. Both conserved end residues are part of each CDR3. D genes are given only for firm matches. A clone size is listed for some rows: how often the clone was seen (once, few, many), or a class if it is expanded.

>TRBD1|TRBJ1-5|18|TRBV7-9|.
CASSLAPTGWEANQPQHF
TGTGCCAGCAGCTTAGCCCCGACAGGGTGGGAGGCCAATCAGCCCCAGCATTTT
>.|TRBJ1-1|13|TRBV25-1|.
CASSLLEATEAFF
TGTGCCAGCAGTCTGCTCGAGGCAACTGAAGCTTTCTTT
>.|TRBJ2-3|17|TRBV9|.
CASSVVSSGTLTDTQYF
TGTGCCAGCAGCGTAGTTTCATCGGGGACCCTCACAGATACGCAGTATTTT
>TRBD2|TRBJ2-5|14|TRBV10-1|.
CASKTSGGGETQYF
TGCGCCAGCAAGACTAGCGGGGGAGGAGAGACCCAGTACTTC
>.|TRBJ2-5|14|TRBV13|.
CASSPPVPQETQYF
TGTGCCAGCAGCCCCCCGGTCCCCCAAGAGACCCAGTACTTC
>TRBD1|TRBJ2-3|14|TRBV19|.
CASSIVRGTDTQYF
TGTGCCAGTAGTATTGTCAGGGGGACAGATACGCAGTATTTT
>.|TRBJ2-2|14|TRBV2|.
CASLRGTNTGELFF
TGTGCCAGCCTACGGGGTACCAACACCGGGGAGCTGTTTTTT
>TRBD1|TRBJ2-2|15|TRBV7-9|.
CASSFGTANTGELFF
TGTGCCAGCAGCTTTGGGACAGCGAACACCGGGGAGCTGTTTTTT
>.|TRBJ1-1|14|TRBV30|.
CAWSVMPMNTEAFF
TGTGCCTGGAGTGTAATGCCGATGAACACTGAAGCTTTCTTT
>.|TRBJ2-6|18|TRBV28|.
CASSLRRGGPSGANVLTF
TGTGCCAGCAGTTTAAGGAGGGGGGGACCCTCTGGGGCCAACGTCCTGACTTTC
>TRBD1|TRBJ1-5|16|TRBV19|.
CASSPPGQGYNQPQHF
TGTGCCAGTAGCCCTCCGGGACAGGGGTACAATCAGCCCCAGCATTTT
>.|TRBJ1-2|14|TRBV6-5|.
CASSSTLENYGYTF
TGTGCCAGCAGTTCGACGCTGGAGAACTATGGCTACACCTTC
>TRBD1|TRBJ1-2|15|TRBV10-2|once
CASSPWDPDRAGYTF
TGCGCCAGCAGCCCCTGGGACCCGGACAGGGCTGGCTACACCTTC
>.|TRBJ2-3|15|TRBV27|.
CASTPSWGGTDTQYF
TGTGCCAGCACGCCCTCTTGGGGGGGCACAGATACGCAGTATTTT
>.|TRBJ1-1|16|TRBV5-1|.
CASSLGFREYQTEAFF
TGCGCCAGCAGCTTGGGGTTTCGGGAGTATCAGACTGAAGCTTTCTTT
>TRBD2|TRBJ2-3|15|TRBV7-2|.
CASSPSGGPGDTQYF
TGTGCCAGCAGCCCTAGCGGGGGGCCGGGAGATACGCAGTATTTT
>TRBD1|TRBJ2-7|16|TRBV4-1|.
CASSPQGRQGRREQYF
TGCGCCAGCAGCCCCCAGGGGCGACAGGGGAGGAGGGAGCAGTACTTC
>.|TRBJ2-5|13|TRBV29-1|once
CSVERDGAGTQYF
TGCAGCGTTGAACGGGACGGGGCAGGGACCCAGTACTTC
>.|TRBJ2-3|15|TRBV11-3|.
CASSLGGPHPDTQYF
TGTGCCAGCAGCTTAGGGGGACCCCATCCAGATACGCAGTATTTT
>.|TRBJ2-5|14|TRBV5-1|.
CASSLRSIQETQYF
TGCGCCAGCAGCCTCCGGTCAATCCAAGAGACCCAGTACTTC
>.|TRBJ2-1|14|TRBV4-2|.
CASSQDRTVNEQFF
TGTGCCAGCAGCCAAGATCGGACGGTCAATGAGCAGTTCTTC
>.|TRBJ2-7|10|TRBV2|.
CASSEYRQYF
TGTGCCAGCAGTGAGTACAGACAGTACTTC
>.|TRBJ2-5|13|TRBV5-1|.
CASSFSSQETQYF
TGCGCCAGCAGCTTCAGTAGCCAAGAGACCCAGTACTTC
>.|TRBJ1-6|14|TRBV27|.
CASSSGQRLVPLHF
TGTGCCAGCAGTTCAGGACAGCGCTTAGTACCCCTCCACTTT
>.|TRBJ2-7|12|TRBV3-1/TRBV3-2|.
CASSQDSYEQYF
TGTGCCAGCAGCCAAGACAGCTACGAGCAGTACTTC
>.|TRBJ1-4|11|TRBV21-1|once
CASSKREKLFF
TGTGCCAGCAGCAAGAGAGAAAAACTGTTTTTT
>.|TRBJ2-3|14|TRBV15|once
CATSRGQSGDTQYF
TGTGCCACCAGCAGAGGGCAAAGTGGGGATACGCAGTATTTT
>.|TRBJ2-1|16|TRBV9|.
CASSVKTAASGTHEFF
TGTGCCAGCAGCGTAAAGACTGCAGCCTCCGGGACCCACGAGTTCTTC
>TRBD2|TRBJ2-3|16|TRBV10-3|.
CAISEKGLAEGDTQYF
TGTGCCATCAGTGAGAAGGGACTAGCCGAGGGAGATACGCAGTATTTT
>TRBD1|TRBJ2-7|14|TRBV10-3|.
CAISEEGARDEQYF
TGTGCCATCAGTGAAGAGGGGGCGAGGGACGAGCAGTACTTC
>TRBD2|TRBJ2-3|16|TRBV5-1|.
CASSPGGSGGTDTQYF
TGCGCCAGCAGCCCTGGGGGTAGCGGGGGCACAGATACGCAGTATTTT
>.|TRBJ2-5|13|TRBV5-1|once
CASRGTSKETQYF
TGCGCCAGCAGAGGAACGTCGAAGGAGACCCAGTACTTC
>.|TRBJ1-3|14|TRBV5-1|.
CASSRTASGNTIYF
TGCGCCAGCAGCCGGACGGCATCTGGAAACACCATATATTTT
>.|TRBJ1-6|16|TRBV11-2|.
CASSPHTGNYNSPLHF
TGTGCCAGCAGCCCTCACACAGGAAACTATAATTCACCCCTCCACTTT
>.|TRBJ2-3|19|TRBV4-1|.
CASSQDAGNRPLSTDTQYF
TGCGCCAGCAGCCAAGATGCGGGAAACCGCCCTCTTAGCACAGATACGCAGTATTTT
>.|TRBJ2-2|17|TRBV4-2|.
CASSQDEGGRGTGELFF
TGTGCCAGCAGCCAAGATGAGGGGGGCCGCGGCACCGGGGAGCTGTTTTTT
>.|TRBJ1-5|8|TRBV28|.
CAPSPQHF
TGTGCCCCCAGCCCCCAGCATTTT
>TRBD2|TRBJ2-1|14|TRBV25-1|once
CASSRAGGRNEQFF
TGTGCCAGCAGCCGAGCGGGGGGGCGCAATGAGCAGTTCTTC
>.|TRBJ1-2|11|TRBV20-1|.
CSAGGDYGYTF
TGCAGTGCCGGAGGGGACTATGGCTACACCTTC
>TRBD1|TRBJ1-3|17|TRBV18|.
CASSTPDRGHSGNTIYF
TGTGCCAGCTCGACGCCGGACAGGGGGCACTCTGGAAACACCATATATTTT
>TRBD2|TRBJ2-3|15|TRBV27|.
CASSFGGTYTDTQYF
TGTGCCAGCAGTTTCGGGGGGACGTACACAGATACGCAGTATTTT
>TRBD1|TRBJ2-7|15|TRBV7-2|.
CASSFRDSWTGEQYF
TGTGCCAGCAGCTTCCGGGACAGCTGGACGGGCGAGCAGTACTTC
>.|TRBJ2-3|14|TRBV5-1|.
CASSLQDLTDTQYF
TGCGCCAGCAGCCTACAGGACCTAACAGATACGCAGTATTTT
>.|TRBJ1-1|12|TRBV2|.
CASTRLNTEAFF
TGTGCCAGCACACGGCTGAACACTGAAGCTTTCTTT
>TRBD1|TRBJ2-2|13|TRBV12-3/TRBV12-4|.
CASTTGGPGELFF
TGTGCCAGCACAACAGGGGGCCCCGGGGAGCTGTTTTTT
>.|TRBJ2-3|13|TRBV28|.
CASSLADTDTQYF
TGTGCCAGCAGTTTAGCGGACACAGATACGCAGTATTTT
>.|TRBJ2-1|14|TRBV15|.
CATSREISYNEQFF
TGTGCCACCAGCAGAGAAATCTCCTACAATGAGCAGTTCTTC
>.|TRBJ2-7|11|TRBV11-2|.
CASSLVYEQYF
TGTGCCAGCAGCTTAGTCTACGAGCAGTACTTC
>.|TRBJ2-3|13|TRBV5-1|.
CASSLGGTDTQYF
TGCGCCAGCAGCTTGGGGGGCACAGATACGCAGTATTTT
>.|TRBJ2-5|16|TRBV9|.
CASSVAGRGFQETQYF
TGTGCCAGCAGCGTAGCGGGTAGGGGGTTCCAAGAGACCCAGTACTTC
>.|TRBJ1-2|15|TRBV6-2/TRBV6-3|.
CASSRASKPNYGYTF
TGTGCCAGCAGCCGCGCTAGTAAACCAAACTATGGCTACACCTTC
>.|TRBJ2-3|16|TRBV24-1|.
CATSEYSGGSTDTQYF
TGTGCCACCAGTGAGTATTCAGGGGGGAGCACAGATACGCAGTATTTT
>TRBD1|TRBJ2-7|13|TRBV19|.
CASSTGGAYEQYF
TGTGCCAGTAGTACAGGGGGCGCGTACGAGCAGTACTTC